Each of the 12 T cell receptor beta chains below was sequenced from the same sample in a study of cytomegalovirus exposure and HLA in healthy donors. PCR involved 60 Vbeta and 13 Jbeta primers. Method: immunoSEQ multiplex PCR; TCRdb's copy keeps in-frame clones and lacks some. The data show about 130,000 clones, around 80% seen once. Input material: PBMCs. These receptors were taken from a female donor in good health and CMV-seronegative.

This clone appeared a single time. The V and J genes are TRBV10-3 and TRBJ2-3, with 10 positions matching TRBD1. The germline gives CDR1 ENHRY, CDR2 SYGVKD. CDR3 size: 15 residues. V lost 10 bases and J lost 9; bases outside the gene matches: 16. The CDR3 loop reads CANRPDGTGERTQYF. The CDR3, as DNA: TGTGCCAACCGACCAGACGGGACAGGGGAGAGAACGCAGTATTTT.

This sequence joins TRBV18 and TRBJ1-2, with D tentatively TRBD1 (5 bases). Trimming removed 6 bases at V and 5 bases at J, with 16 bases between. The CDR3 is 14 residues long. In germline, CDR1 is KGHSH, CDR2 LQKENI. This CDR3 is CASSPLPGRYGYTF. Here the CDR3 DNA reads TGTGCCAGCTCGCCTTTGCCAGGGAGGTATGGCTACACCTTC.

The V gene is TRBV2, the J gene TRBJ2-5, with 10 bases fitting TRBD2. The CDR3 sequence is 11 residues long. CDR1 is SNHLY, CDR2 FYNNEI, per germline. CDR3 region: CVSGGEETQYF. CDR3 DNA: TGTGTAAGCGGGGGGGAAGAGACCCAGTACTTC.

The CDR3 sequence: CASSLGGEYNEQFF. CDR3 in DNA: TGCGCCAGCAGCTTGGGGGGGGAATACAATGAGCAGTTCTTC. V is TRBV5-1 and J is TRBJ2-1; tentative D call: TRBD2 (6 bases). V was clipped by 0 bases and J by 4 bases, with 8 bases between them. There are 14 residues in the CDR3. The germline V gene has CDR1 SGHRS and CDR2 YFSETQ.

The chain recombines TRBV6-1 with TRBJ2-1; TRBD2 agrees at 10 bases. The V gene's germline CDR1 is MNHNS and CDR2 SASEGT. V lost 6 bases to trimming and J lost 10 bases; unmatched junction nucleotides: 6. The CDR3 is 13 amino acids. CDR3 protein: CASRMTSGREQFF. The CDR3 DNA follows: TGTGCCAGCAGGATGACTAGCGGGCGAGAGCAGTTCTTC.

This clone has just one count. The rearrangement uses TRBV6-6 and TRBJ1-2; 7 bases are shared with TRBD1. After removal of 5 bases from V and 8 bases from J, the junction contained 11 bases not matched to a gene. This CDR3 region has 14 residues. Germline V gives CDR1 MNHNY, CDR2 SVGAGI (reference sequence). The DNA for the CDR3 is TGTGCCAGCAGTCCGCCCGGGACAGTTACGGGCTACACCTTC. This codes for CASSPPGTVTGYTF.

The chain employs TRBV9 and TRBJ2-7, with D possibly being TRBD2 (5 bases). The CDR3 loop spans 15 amino acids. V was trimmed by 0 bases and J by 1 base, leaving 11 bases between them. Looked up from germline, CDR1 is SGDLS and CDR2 is YYNGEE. The CDR3 is CASSVGGLVSYEQYF. Here the CDR3 DNA reads TGTGCCAGCAGCGTAGGCGGACTTGTTTCCTACGAGCAGTACTTC.

This clone has only one observation. The CDR3 protein is CASRTGSQEKLFF. CDR3 nucleotide sequence: TGTGCCAGCAGAACAGGGAGCCAGGAAAAACTGTTTTTT. The rearrangement uses TRBV6-5 and TRBJ1-4; weak D call: TRBD1 (6 bases). This CDR3 spans 13 amino acids. Germline V gene data show CDR1 as MNHEY and CDR2 as SVGAGI. The germline V and J ends were trimmed by 6 bases and 8 bases, with 13 bases remaining between them.

This clone was seen only a few times. CDR3 in DNA: TGTGCCAGCAGCTTCTGGGAGCAAGAGACCCAGTACTTC. Amino acid sequence: CASSFWEQETQYF. J is TRBJ2-5 and V is TRBV5-5, with a tentative D call TRBD2 (5 bases). Deletions cut 2 bases from V and 2 bases from J, with 7 bases between. Per germline, CDR1 SGHKS and CDR2 YYEKEE (reference sequence). The CDR3 covers 13 residues.

This clone has just a few counts. The chain uses TRBV7-9 and TRBJ1-6; TRBD1 agrees at 9 bases. The V gene end was trimmed by 5 bases and the J gene end by 10 bases; junction bases not matched to a gene: 9. Germline-derived CDR1 and CDR2 are SEHNR and FQNEAQ (reference sequence). The CDR3 is 15 amino acids. The CDR3 DNA is TGTGCCAGCAGCGTAGACAGGGGGTTAGGATCACCCCTCCACTTT. This codes for CASSVDRGLGSPLHF.

V gene TRBV14 combines with J gene TRBJ2-1; 9 bases are a match to TRBD2. V was clipped by 3 bases and J by 5 bases; unmatched bases: 14. From germline, CDR1 is SGHDN and CDR2 FVKESK. The CDR3 covers 18 residues. CDR3 sequence: CASSHPPWGGRGDNEQFF. The CDR3 bases are TGTGCCAGCAGCCACCCCCCCTGGGGCGGGAGGGGGGACAATGAGCAGTTCTTC. The whole variable domain, filled in from reference TRBV14 and TRBJ2-1, reads EAGVTQFPSHSVIEKGQTVTLRCDPISGHDNLYWYRRVMGKEIKFLLHFVKESKQDESGMPNNRFLAERTGGTYSTLKVQPAELEDSGVYFCASSHPPWGGRGDNEQFFGPGTRLTVL.

The rearrangement joins TRBV28 to TRBJ2-7; D not resolved. This CDR3 has 12 residues. Trimming cost V 3 bases and J 7 bases, with 10 bases left between them. Germline V gene sequence: CDR1 MDHEN, CDR2 SYDVKM. The CDR3 here is CASSFWASEQYF. CDR3 in DNA: TGTGCCAGCAGTTTTTGGGCGTCTGAGCAGTACTTC.